Listed here are 16 T cell receptor beta chains from one sample, sequenced in a study of T cell responses to AZD1222 COVID-19 vaccine. Profiling relied on immunoSEQ multiplex PCR, and the TCRdb table lists in-frame clones only, not all of them. The sample consists of approximately 140,000 clones, about 81% of them appearing once. Sequences were derived from peripheral blood, sampled on day 0 of MenACWY control vaccination. The origin of the receptors is an adult in good health.

This chain joins TRBV7-2 and TRBJ1-5; possible D gene TRBD1, 6 bases. The CDR3 has 16 amino acids. Trimming cost V 1 base and J 4 bases, with 14 bases left between them. Germline values: CDR1 SGHTA, CDR2 FQGNSA. CDR3 sequence: CASSLEAGRGNQPQHF. The CDR3 nucleotides are TGTGCCAGCAGCTTAGAAGCAGGGAGGGGGAATCAGCCCCAGCATTTT. Based on the CDR3 plus reference TRBV7-2 and TRBJ1-5, the full variable domain is GAGVSQSPSNKVTEKGKDVELRCDPISGHTALYWYRQSLGQGLEFLIYFQGNSAPDKSGLPSDRFSAERTGGSVSTLTIQRTQQEDSAVYLCASSLEAGRGNQPQHFGDGTRLSIL.

This clone has just one count. The gene calls are TRBV18 and TRBJ1-6; TRBD1 aligns across 7 bases. This CDR3 spans 13 amino acids. The V and J ends lost 3 bases and 8 bases, in that order; junction bases with no gene match: 1. The germline CDR1 and CDR2 sequences are KGHSH and LQKENI. The chain's CDR3 is CASSPGQDSPLHF. Here the CDR3 DNA reads TGTGCCAGCTCACCCGGACAGGATTCACCCCTCCACTTT.

The gene calls are TRBV7-9 and TRBJ1-2, with a weak D call TRBD1 (5 bases). Germline lookup yields CDR1 SEHNR and CDR2 FQNEAQ (reference sequence). V lost 5 bases, J lost 2 bases, and 9 bases lay in between. CDR3 length equals 13 residues. CDR3 in amino acids: CASSHSGNYGYTF. DNA of the CDR3: TGTGCCAGCAGCCACTCAGGGAACTATGGCTACACCTTC.

The J gene is TRBJ2-3, the V gene TRBV4-1; 12 nucleotides align to TRBD1. The CDR3 is made up of 16 amino acids. Germline CDR1 MGHRA, CDR2 YSYEKL. J was trimmed by 6 bases and V by 0 bases; bases with no gene match: 4. Written as DNA, the CDR3 is TGCGCCAGCAGCCAAGAAGGGACAGGGGGCGAGGATACGCAGTATTTT. Translation gives CASSQEGTGGEDTQYF.

This clone was found once. The CDR3 spells CASSPGYGYTF. In nucleotides, the CDR3 is TGTGCCAGCAGTCCAGGGTATGGCTACACCTTC. The V and J genes are TRBV7-9 and TRBJ1-2; D is perhaps TRBD1 (5 bases). CDR1 is SEHNR, CDR2 FQNEAQ, per germline (reference sequence). The CDR3 has 11 amino acids. Trimming removed 6 bases from V and 5 bases from J, with 7 bases in between.

The chain couples TRBV15 to TRBJ1-2, with a weak D call TRBD1 (5 bases). There are 15 residues in the CDR3. Trimming took 0 bases from V and 4 from J, leaving 12 bases between them. Germline values: CDR1 LNHNV, CDR2 YYDKDF (reference sequence). The CDR3 reads CATSRDPAGSYGYTF. The CDR3 DNA reads TGTGCCACCAGCAGAGATCCGGCAGGGAGCTATGGCTACACCTTC.

This clone was seen just once. The V call is TRBV3-1 (or the pseudogene TRBV3-2), the J call TRBJ2-2; 11 bases line up with TRBD2. The CDR3 length is 16 residues. Germline values: CDR1 LGHDT, CDR2 YNNKEL (reference sequence). J lost 6 bases, V lost 1 base, and 4 bases had no gene match. This chain's CDR3 is CASSQVIAGGPGELFF. The CDR3 region has the DNA TGTGCCAGCAGCCAAGTAATAGCGGGGGGGCCCGGGGAGCTGTTTTTT.

J is TRBJ1-5 and V is TRBV6-5; D ambiguous. The CDR3 consists of 13 residues. The V and J ends lost 6 bases and 4 bases respectively, with 10 bases between them. CDR1 and CDR2 (germline): MNHEY, SVGAGI. CDR3 protein: CASSLLLNQPQHF. In nucleotides, the CDR3 is TGTGCCAGCAGCCTACTACTGAATCAGCCCCAGCATTTT.

J is TRBJ1-2 and V is TRBV6-6; D is unresolved. Germline V CDR1 and CDR2: MNHNY, SVGAGI (reference sequence). Trimming pared 6 bases from V and 2 bases from J, leaving 10 bases between. The CDR3 covers 13 residues. The chain's CDR3 is CASRHGRNYGYTF. CDR3 coding DNA: TGTGCCAGCAGACATGGACGGAACTATGGCTACACCTTC.

This chain uses TRBV28 with TRBJ1-1; the D is unclear. The germline V and J ends were trimmed by 7 bases and 6 bases, with 15 bases remaining between them. Germline V gene lookup returns CDR1 MDHEN and CDR2 SYDVKM. This CDR3 is 13 amino acids long. The CDR3, as DNA: TGTGCCAGCACCCCAGATAGGATCGCTGAAGCTTTCTTT. Its protein product is CASTPDRIAEAFF.

The chain recombines TRBV12-3 or TRBV12-4 with TRBJ2-5; D gene uncertain. Trimming removed 1 base from V and 1 base from J, with 4 bases in between. The CDR3 sequence is 13 residues long. The CDR3 nucleotides are TGTGCCAGCAGTTTAGGGGTCCAAGAGACCCAGTACTTC. It encodes CASSLGVQETQYF.

The gene calls are TRBV28 and TRBJ1-1, with D maybe TRBD1 (6 bases). The CDR3 sequence is 16 residues long. V lost 7 bases and J 4 bases, leaving 22 bases between the germline ends. Germline values: CDR1 MDHEN, CDR2 SYDVKM. The CDR3 region has the DNA TGTGCCAGCACCCCCCTCACGGGGGGCGCGGGCACTGAAGCTTTCTTT. As protein: CASTPLTGGAGTEAFF. The complete variable domain, with remaining parts taken from reference TRBV28 and TRBJ1-1, reads DVKVTQSSRYLVKRTGEKVFLECVQDMDHENMFWYRQDPGLGLRLIYFSYDVKMKEKGDIPEGYSVSREKKERFSLILESASTNQTSMYLCASTPLTGGAGTEAFFGQGTRLTVV.

The genes are TRBV2 and TRBJ2-7, with D possibly TRBD2 on 5 matching bases. The CDR3 contains 13 residues. Germline loops: CDR1 SNHLY, CDR2 FYNNEI. Trimming left V 1 base short and J 4 bases short, with 8 bases between. The CDR3 DNA follows: TGTGCCAGCAGTGAAGGACCGGGGTACGAGCAGTACGTC. Its protein product is CASSEGPGYEQYV.

The chain carries TRBV7-9 and TRBJ1-1; TRBD1 matches 9 bases. The CDR3 is 19 residues long. The ends lost 5 bases at V and 1 base at J; junction bases unmatched: 17. The germline gives CDR1 SEHNR, CDR2 FQNEAQ (reference sequence). The CDR3 spells CASSGLDKEQGARNTEAFF. Here the CDR3 DNA reads TGTGCCAGCAGCGGGTTGGACAAAGAACAGGGGGCACGGAACACTGAAGCTTTCTTT.

V gene TRBV10-2 combines with J gene TRBJ1-6; possibly TRBD1 for D (6 bases). V lost 3 bases, J lost 6 bases, and 6 bases lay in between. The CDR3 sequence is 13 residues long. Germline V gives CDR1 WSHSY, CDR2 SAAADI. The CDR3, as DNA: TGCGCCAGCAGTGACAGGGGTAATTCACCCCTCCACTTT. This gives the protein CASSDRGNSPLHF.

This clone turned up a few times. The rearrangement joins TRBV7-3 to TRBJ2-1; the D gene could be TRBD1 or TRBD2 (5 bases each). The CDR3 contains 15 residues. V was shortened by 2 bases and J by 9 bases, with 17 bases between the two germline ends. Per germline, CDR1 SGHTA and CDR2 FQGTGA. DNA for the CDR3: TGTGCCAGCAGCTTAGCCACGAGTGGGGGTAGTGAGCAGTTCTTC. Amino acids: CASSLATSGGSEQFF.